This TCR beta chain stems from a study of T cell repertoires in cytomegalovirus infection. Overall study: Carrying CMV and the relevant HLA type showed in public TCR beta signatures.

TCRdb reprocessed the reads via MiXCR and lists one record per CDR3 protein. Here the sample spans about 260,000 distinct CDR3 sequences, roughly 15% being singletons. Germline-derived CDR1 and CDR2 are LGHNA and YNFKEQ. This CDR3 contains 16 residues. V was shortened by 1 base and J by 0 bases, with 9 bases between the two germline ends. Sequenced: PBMCs. The V and J genes are TRBV4-2 and TRBJ2-2; D uncertain. This receptor was taken from a human donor in good health (CMV status not recorded). Some clones in this sample may be carry-over from other donors' samples. CDR3: CASSQVPGPNTGELFF. The CDR3 nucleotides are TGTGCCAGCAGCCAAGTACCAGGACCGAACACCGGGGAGCTGTTTTTT.